This T cell receptor (beta chain) was sequenced in a study of OX40 agonist ivuxolimab in advanced cancers. Regarding the study as a whole: By week 6 at 0.1 to 3.0 mg/kg, blood CD4+ and CD8+ T cells had expanded clonally.

The germline V gene encodes CDR1 SGHTA and CDR2 FQGNSA. V lost 6 bases and J lost 5; bases outside the gene matches: 3. This CDR3 spans 12 amino acids. Comments on this clone: What it recognizes is unknown.

Clones were read by immunoSEQ multiplex PCR, and TCRdb kept only the in-frame ones, dropping some. The data show 78,000 or so clones, more than 85% seen once. Sequencing was performed on CD4+ or CD8+ T cells sorted from blood, taken in a trial of the OX40 agonist ivuxolimab. The chain is built from TRBV7-2 and TRBJ1-1; TRBD1 matches 7 bases. The sequence was obtained from an adult with an advanced solid tumor such as melanoma, head and neck, liver or kidney cancer. The CDR3 loop is CASRPQGTEAFF. Written as DNA, the CDR3 is TGTGCCAGCAGGCCACAGGGGACTGAAGCTTTCTTT.